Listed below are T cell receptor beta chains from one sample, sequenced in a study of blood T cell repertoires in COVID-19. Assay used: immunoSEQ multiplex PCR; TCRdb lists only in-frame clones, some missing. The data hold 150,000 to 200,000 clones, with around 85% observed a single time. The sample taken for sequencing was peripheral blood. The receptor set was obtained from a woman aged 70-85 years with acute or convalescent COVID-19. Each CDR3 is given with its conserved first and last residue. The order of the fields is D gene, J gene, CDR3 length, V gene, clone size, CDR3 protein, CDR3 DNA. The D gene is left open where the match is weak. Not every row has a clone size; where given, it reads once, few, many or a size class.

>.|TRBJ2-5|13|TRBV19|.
CASNQGIQETQYF
TGTGCCAGTAATCAGGGGATTCAAGAGACCCAGTACTTC
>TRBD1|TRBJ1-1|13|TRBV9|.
CASSVGQGPEAFF
TGTGCCAGCAGCGTAGGACAGGGCCCTGAAGCTTTCTTT
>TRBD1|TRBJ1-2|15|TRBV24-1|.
CATSDSRDRGISYTF
TGTGCCACCAGTGACTCCCGGGACAGGGGTATTAGCTACACCTTC
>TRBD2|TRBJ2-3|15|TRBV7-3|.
CASSSQRGRSDTQYF
TGTGCCAGCAGCTCCCAGCGGGGGAGGTCAGATACGCAGTATTTT
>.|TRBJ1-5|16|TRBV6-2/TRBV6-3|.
CASSYFGVPSNQPQHF
TGTGCCAGCAGTTACTTCGGGGTACCGAGCAATCAGCCCCAGCATTTT
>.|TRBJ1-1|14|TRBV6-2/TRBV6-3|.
CASSQQGLNTEAFF
TGTGCCAGCAGCCAACAGGGTTTGAACACTGAAGCTTTCTTT
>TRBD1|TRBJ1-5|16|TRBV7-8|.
CASSSTGGSSNQPQHF
TGTGCCAGCAGCTCAACAGGGGGCTCTAGCAATCAGCCCCAGCATTTT
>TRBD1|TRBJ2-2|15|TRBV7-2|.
CASSSLQGAAGELFF
TGTGCCAGCAGCTCACTACAGGGGGCAGCCGGGGAGCTGTTTTTT
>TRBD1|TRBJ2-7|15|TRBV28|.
CASRSGDRVLYEQYF
TGTGCCAGCAGGTCCGGGGACAGGGTGCTCTACGAGCAGTACTTC
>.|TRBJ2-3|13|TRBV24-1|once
CATSDSVGGTQYF
TGTGCCACCAGTGATTCTGTAGGGGGTACGCAGTATTTT
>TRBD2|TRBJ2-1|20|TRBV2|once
CASLALGTSGGKSSYNEQFF
TGTGCCAGCCTTGCCTTGGGCACTAGCGGGGGAAAGAGCTCCTACAATGAGCAGTTCTTC
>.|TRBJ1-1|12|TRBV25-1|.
CASRGPNTEAFF
TGTGCCAGCAGGGGCCCGAACACTGAAGCTTTCTTT
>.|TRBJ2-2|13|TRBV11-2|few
CASSLAGAGELFF
TGTGCCAGCAGCTTAGCAGGGGCCGGGGAGCTGTTTTTT
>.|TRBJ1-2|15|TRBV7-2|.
CASSLDYQSVRGYTF
TGTGCCAGCAGCTTAGACTATCAGAGTGTTAGGGGCTACACCTTC
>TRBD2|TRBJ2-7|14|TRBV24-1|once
CATSVGTSGAEQYF
TGTGCCACCAGCGTAGGGACTAGCGGCGCCGAGCAGTACTTC
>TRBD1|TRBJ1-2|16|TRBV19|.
CASSTTGTASIRGYTF
TGTGCCAGTAGTACCACCGGGACAGCATCCATCCGCGGCTACACCTTC
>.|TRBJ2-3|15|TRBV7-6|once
CASSGPGTSTDTQYF
TGTGCCAGCAGCGGTCCCGGGACTAGCACAGATACGCAGTATTTT
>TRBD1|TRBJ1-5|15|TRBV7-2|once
CASSPAGTGDQPQHF
TGTGCCAGCAGCCCAGCGGGGACAGGGGATCAGCCCCAGCATTTT
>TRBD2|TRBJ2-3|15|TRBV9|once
CASSVGAGGPDTQYF
TGTGCCAGCAGCGTAGGCGCGGGAGGGCCAGATACGCAGTATTTT
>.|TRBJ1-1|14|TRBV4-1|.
CASSQDRQGREAFF
TGCGCCAGCAGCCAAGATCGTCAGGGTAGGGAAGCTTTCTTT
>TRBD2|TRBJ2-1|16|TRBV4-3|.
CASSQDLAGGRNEQFF
TGCGCCAGCAGCCAAGATCTAGCGGGGGGGCGGAATGAGCAGTTCTTC
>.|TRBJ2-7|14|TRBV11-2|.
CASSPRTATYEQYF
TGTGCCAGCAGCCCCCGGACAGCTACCTACGAGCAGTACTTC
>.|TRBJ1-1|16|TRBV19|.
CASRSESHRANTEAFF
TGTGCCAGTAGATCGGAGTCCCACAGGGCTAACACTGAAGCTTTCTTT
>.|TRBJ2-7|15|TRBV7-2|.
CASSLDRSITYEQYF
TGTGCCAGCAGCCTTGACAGGAGCATCACCTACGAGCAGTACTTC
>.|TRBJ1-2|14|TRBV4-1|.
CASSQAGQIYGYTF
TGCGCCAGCAGCCAAGCCGGACAGATCTATGGCTACACCTTC
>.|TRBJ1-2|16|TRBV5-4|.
CASSFIESSQGNGYTF
TGTGCCAGCAGCTTCATTGAGTCAAGCCAGGGGAATGGCTACACCTTC
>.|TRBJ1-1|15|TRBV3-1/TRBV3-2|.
CASSQDFGQNTEAFF
TGTGCCAGCAGCCAAGATTTTGGGCAGAACACTGAAGCTTTCTTT
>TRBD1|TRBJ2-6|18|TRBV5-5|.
CASSPGTGFISGANVLTF
TGTGCCAGCAGCCCCGGGACAGGGTTCATCTCTGGGGCCAACGTCCTGACTTTC
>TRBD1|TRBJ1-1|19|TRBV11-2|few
CASSLARTGSTRRDTEAFF
TGTGCCAGCAGCTTAGCTCGGACAGGGTCGACTAGGAGGGACACTGAAGCTTTCTTT
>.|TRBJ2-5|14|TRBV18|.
CASSLSGLQETQYF
TGTGCCAGCTCACTCTCAGGGTTGCAGGAGACCCAGTACTTC
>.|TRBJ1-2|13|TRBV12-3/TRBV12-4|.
CASRPDSADGYTF
TGTGCCAGCAGGCCGGACAGCGCTGATGGCTACACCTTC
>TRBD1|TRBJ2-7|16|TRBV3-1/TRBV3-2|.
CASSQEAGQGRYEQYF
TGTGCCAGCAGCCAAGAAGCAGGACAGGGGAGGTACGAGCAGTACTTC
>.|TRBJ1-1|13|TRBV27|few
CASSRSGGLGAFF
TGTGCCAGCAGCCGAAGCGGGGGATTGGGAGCTTTCTTT
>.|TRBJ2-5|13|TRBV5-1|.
CASSLESGQTQYF
TGCGCCAGCAGCTTGGAGTCAGGGCAGACCCAGTACTTC
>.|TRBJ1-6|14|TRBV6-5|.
CASRDTGFNSPLHF
TGTGCCAGCAGGGATACAGGGTTTAATTCACCCCTCCACTTT
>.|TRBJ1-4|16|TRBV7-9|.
CASSPIARKANEKLFF
TGTGCCAGCAGCCCTATTGCCAGGAAAGCTAATGAAAAACTGTTTTTT
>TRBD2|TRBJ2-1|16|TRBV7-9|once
CASSPGLAGGQFEQFF
TGTGCCAGCAGCCCGGGACTAGCGGGGGGGCAGTTTGAGCAGTTCTTC
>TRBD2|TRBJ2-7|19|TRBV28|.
CASSLPETSGRDSSYEQYF
TGTGCCAGCAGTTTGCCCGAGACTAGCGGGAGGGATAGCTCCTACGAGCAGTACTTC
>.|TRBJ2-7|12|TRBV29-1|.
CSVWDNTYEQYF
TGCAGCGTTTGGGACAATACCTACGAGCAGTACTTC
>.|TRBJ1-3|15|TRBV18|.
CASSPPSSSGNTIYF
TGTGCCAGCTCACCACCTTCCTCCTCTGGAAACACCATATATTTT